This T cell receptor (beta chain) was sequenced during a study of blood T cell repertoires in COVID-19. For the study at large: Whether acute or convalescent, the COVID-19 samples came from the United States, Italy and Spain. PBMCs, B-cell-depleted T cells, or T cells provided the cDNA or gDNA that made up the material.

The CDR3 is 14 residues long. The V gene's germline CDR1 is ENHRY and CDR2 SYGVKD. With 6 bases clipped from V and 2 bases from J, the junction kept 6 bases outside the gene matches. The assay was immunoSEQ multiplex PCR, and TCRdb's table has in-frame clones only and misses some. Here the sample spans 98,000 or so clones, 86% being singletons. The receptor comes from a woman in her fifties or sixties in a cohort sampled during active or convalescent COVID-19. This sequence joins TRBV10-3 and TRBJ2-5; 7 bases are shared with TRBD2. The sample comprised peripheral blood. The CDR3 spells CAIRATSRQETQYF. CDR3 coding DNA: TGTGCCATCAGGGCGACTAGCCGACAAGAGACCCAGTACTTC.